These 8 T cell receptor beta chains were sequenced from one sample in a study of shared clonotypes between healthy human individuals. CD8 cells classed as naive were CD45RO-negative and positively selected for CCR7, excluding terminally differentiated effector memory CD45RA+ cells. Method: immunoSEQ multiplex PCR; TCRdb's copy keeps in-frame clones and lacks some. The sample contains about 1,900,000 clones, roughly 94% of which appear only once. The sequenced sample was naive CD8+ T cells sorted from blood. The source is a man between 18 and 29 years old in good health.

This rearrangement joins TRBV7-9 to TRBJ2-7; D gene unclear. Trimming removed 5 bases at V and 4 bases at J, with 15 bases between. The CDR3 totals 14 residues. Germline V gene data show CDR1 as SEHNR and CDR2 as FQNEAQ (reference sequence). CDR3 sequence: CASSATPYYYEQYF. Here the CDR3 DNA reads TGTGCCAGCAGCGCCACACCTTATTATTACGAGCAGTACTTC. Looking up the rest from reference TRBV7-9 and TRBJ2-7 gives the full variable domain: DTGVSQNPRHKITKRGQNVTFRCDPISEHNRLYWYRQTLGQGPEFLTYFQNEAQLEKSRLLSDRFSAERPKGSFSTLEIQRTEQGDSAMYLCASSATPYYYEQYFGPGTRLTVT.

The chain couples TRBV11-2 to TRBJ2-2, with 8 nucleotides matching TRBD2. CDR3 length: 15 residues. V was clipped by 5 bases and J by 7 bases; unmatched bases: 9. CDR1 is SGHAT, CDR2 FQNNGV, per germline. The CDR3 bases are TGTGCCAGCAGCCCGACGGGGGGGTTTGGCGGGGAGCTGTTTTTT. It is translated as CASSPTGGFGGELFF.

The V call is TRBV5-6, the J call TRBJ1-4, with a weak D call TRBD1 (5 bases). The V end was cut by 4 bases, the J end by 8 bases, with 12 bases between. Germline CDR1 reads SGHDT; CDR2 reads YYEEEE. The CDR3 covers 13 residues. Written as DNA, the CDR3 is TGTGCCAGCAGCCCTCGAGAGGGGGAAAAACTGTTTTTT. Translation gives CASSPREGEKLFF.

This chain joins TRBV2 and TRBJ2-5; 7 nucleotides align to TRBD1. Germline V gene sequence: CDR1 SNHLY, CDR2 FYNNEI. CDR3 size: 14 residues. After removal of 4 bases from V and 4 bases from J, the junction contained 6 bases not matched to a gene. CDR3 sequence (DNA): TGTGCCAGCAGTGGGAAGGGGGCGGGAGAGACCCAGTACTTC. Residues: CASSGKGAGETQYF.

The gene calls are TRBV14 and TRBJ2-1; 10 nucleotides agree with TRBD2. The germline V gene encodes CDR1 SGHDN and CDR2 FVKESK. Trimming took 5 bases from V and 1 from J; bases not matched to a gene: 5. This CDR3 region has 16 residues. The CDR3 loop reads CASSTLAGVSYNEQFF. The CDR3 DNA reads as TGTGCCAGCAGCACCCTAGCGGGGGTTTCCTACAATGAGCAGTTCTTC.

V gene TRBV7-8 combines with J gene TRBJ1-5; D not resolved. With 5 bases removed from V and 0 bases from J, the gap between germline ends came to 17 bases. The germline V gene has CDR1 SGHVS and CDR2 FQNEAQ. The CDR3 covers 17 residues. The chain's CDR3 is CASSDLPGSISNQPQHF. As DNA, the CDR3 is TGTGCCAGCAGCGATTTGCCGGGGAGCATTAGCAATCAGCCCCAGCATTTT.

The J gene is TRBJ1-5, the V gene TRBV6-4; D perhaps matches TRBD1 (6 bases). CDR1 is MRHNA, CDR2 SNTAGT, per germline. The CDR3 runs to 13 residues. V shed 10 bases and J shed 0 bases, with 10 bases lying between them. The CDR3 protein is CATGQISNQPQHF. The DNA of the CDR3 is TGTGCCACCGGACAGATTAGCAATCAGCCCCAGCATTTT.

The V gene is TRBV5-6, the J gene TRBJ2-1, with a possible D match to TRBD2 (5 bases). Trimming cost V 6 bases and J 6 bases, with 10 bases left between them. CDR3 length equals 12 residues. CDR1 SGHDT and CDR2 YYEEEE come from the germline V gene. Written as DNA, the CDR3 is TGTGCCAGCAATACCGAGGGCAATGAGCAGTTCTTC. Its translation is CASNTEGNEQFF.